This T cell receptor beta chain was observed in a study of blood T cell repertoires in COVID-19. Study-wide context: Acute and convalescent COVID-19 samples came from the United States, Italy and Spain.

The CDR3 length is 15 residues. Per germline, CDR1 MNHEY and CDR2 SVGEGT. Trimming left V 3 bases short and J 0 bases short, with 8 bases between. Sequenced by immunoSEQ multiplex PCR; TCRdb stores in-frame clones only, minus some. The table has 350,000 to 500,000 clones, more than 70% seen once. This sequence originates from a woman aged 18-29 years who had been exposed to COVID-19. The chain links TRBV6-2 or TRBV6-3 to TRBJ1-4; the D gene is possibly TRBD1 (5 bases). Sequencing was done on a sample of PBMCs or T cells enriched from blood (not recorded which). The CDR3 DNA sequence: TGTGCCAGCAGTTATGGGGGGGCAACTAATGAAAAACTGTTTTTT. Translation: CASSYGGATNEKLFF.